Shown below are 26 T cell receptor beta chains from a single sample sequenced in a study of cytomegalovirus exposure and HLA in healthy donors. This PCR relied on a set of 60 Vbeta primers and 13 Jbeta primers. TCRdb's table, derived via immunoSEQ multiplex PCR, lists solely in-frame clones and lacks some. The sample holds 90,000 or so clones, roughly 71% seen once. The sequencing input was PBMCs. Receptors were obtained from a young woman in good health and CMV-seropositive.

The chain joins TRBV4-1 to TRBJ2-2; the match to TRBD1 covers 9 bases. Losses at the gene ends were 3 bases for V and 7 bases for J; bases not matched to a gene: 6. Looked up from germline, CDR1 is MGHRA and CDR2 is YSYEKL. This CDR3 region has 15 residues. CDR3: CASSHGQGYDGELFF. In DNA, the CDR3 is TGCGCCAGCAGCCACGGACAGGGGTATGACGGGGAGCTGTTTTTT.

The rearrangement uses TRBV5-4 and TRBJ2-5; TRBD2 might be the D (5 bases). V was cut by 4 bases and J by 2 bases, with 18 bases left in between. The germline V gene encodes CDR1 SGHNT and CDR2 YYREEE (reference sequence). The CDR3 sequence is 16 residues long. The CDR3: CASSPDTGILQETQYF. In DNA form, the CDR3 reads TGTGCCAGCAGCCCTGACACGGGAATCCTACAAGAGACCCAGTACTTC.

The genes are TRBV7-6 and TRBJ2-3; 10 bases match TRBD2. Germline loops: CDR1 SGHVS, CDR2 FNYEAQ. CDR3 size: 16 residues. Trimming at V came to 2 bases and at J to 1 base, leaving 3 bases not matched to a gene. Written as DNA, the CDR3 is TGTGCCAGCAGCTTAATAACTAGCGGGGGCACAGATACGCAGTATTTT. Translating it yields CASSLITSGGTDTQYF.

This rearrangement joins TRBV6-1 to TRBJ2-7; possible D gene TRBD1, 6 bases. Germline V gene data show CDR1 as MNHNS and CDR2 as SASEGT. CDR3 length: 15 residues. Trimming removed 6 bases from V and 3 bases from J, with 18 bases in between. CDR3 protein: CASRPPDRPFYEQYF. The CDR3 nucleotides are TGTGCCAGCAGGCCCCCCGACAGGCCGTTCTACGAGCAGTACTTC.

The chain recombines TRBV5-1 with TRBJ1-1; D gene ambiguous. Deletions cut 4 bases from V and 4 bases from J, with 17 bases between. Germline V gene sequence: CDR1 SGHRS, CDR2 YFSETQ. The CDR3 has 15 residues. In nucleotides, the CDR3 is TGCGCCAGCAGCCCGGACTCTCGAGGGATCACTGAAGCTTTCTTT. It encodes CASSPDSRGITEAFF. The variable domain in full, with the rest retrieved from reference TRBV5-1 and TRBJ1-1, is KAGVTQTPRYLIKTRGQQVTLSCSPISGHRSVSWYQQTPGQGLQFLFEYFSETQRNKGNFPGRFSGRQFSNSRSEMNVSTLELGDSALYLCASSPDSRGITEAFFGQGTRLTVV.

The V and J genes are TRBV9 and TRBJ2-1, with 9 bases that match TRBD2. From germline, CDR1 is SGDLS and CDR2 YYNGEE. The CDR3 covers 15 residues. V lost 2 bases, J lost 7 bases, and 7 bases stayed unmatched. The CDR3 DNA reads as TGTGCCAGCAGCGTGGGCGGGGGGGCCTCGAATGAGCAGTTCTTC. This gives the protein CASSVGGGASNEQFF.

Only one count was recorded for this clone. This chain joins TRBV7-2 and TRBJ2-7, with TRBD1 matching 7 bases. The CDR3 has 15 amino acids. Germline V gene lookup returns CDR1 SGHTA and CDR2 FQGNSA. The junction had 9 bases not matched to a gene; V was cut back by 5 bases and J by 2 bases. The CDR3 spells CASSPRSGQTYEQYF. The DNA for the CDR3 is TGTGCCAGCAGCCCCAGGTCGGGACAGACCTACGAGCAGTACTTC.

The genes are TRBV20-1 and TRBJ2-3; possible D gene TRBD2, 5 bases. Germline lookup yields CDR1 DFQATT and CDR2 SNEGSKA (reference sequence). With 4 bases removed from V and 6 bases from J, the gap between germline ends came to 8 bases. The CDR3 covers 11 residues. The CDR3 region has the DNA TGCAGTGCTAAGGAGGTCGATACGCAGTATTTT. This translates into CSAKEVDTQYF.

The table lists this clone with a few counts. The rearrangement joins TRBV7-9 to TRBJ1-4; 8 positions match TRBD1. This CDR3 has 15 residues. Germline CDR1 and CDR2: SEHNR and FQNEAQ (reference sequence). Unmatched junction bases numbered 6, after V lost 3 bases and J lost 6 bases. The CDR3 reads CASSFGDRSDEKLFF. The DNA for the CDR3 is TGTGCCAGCAGCTTTGGGGACAGGTCAGATGAAAAACTGTTTTTT.

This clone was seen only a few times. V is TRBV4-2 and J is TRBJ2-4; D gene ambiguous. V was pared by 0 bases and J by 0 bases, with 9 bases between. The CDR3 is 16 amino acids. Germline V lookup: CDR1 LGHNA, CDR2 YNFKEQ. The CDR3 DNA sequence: TGTGCCAGCAGCCAAGACCCTATCGTAGCCAAAAACATTCAGTACTTC. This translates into CASSQDPIVAKNIQYF.

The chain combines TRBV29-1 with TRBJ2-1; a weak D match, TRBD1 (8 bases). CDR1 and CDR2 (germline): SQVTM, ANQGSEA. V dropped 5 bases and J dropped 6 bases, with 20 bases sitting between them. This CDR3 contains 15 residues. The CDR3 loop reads CSVPPGGTGFNEQFF. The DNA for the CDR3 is TGCAGCGTTCCCCCCGGGGGGACAGGCTTCAATGAGCAGTTCTTC.

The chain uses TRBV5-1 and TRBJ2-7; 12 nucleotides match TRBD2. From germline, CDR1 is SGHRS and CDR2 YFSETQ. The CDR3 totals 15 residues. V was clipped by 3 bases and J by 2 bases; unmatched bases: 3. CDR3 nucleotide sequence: TGCGCCAGCAGCTCGACTAGCGGGGGTGCCTACGAGCAGTACTTC. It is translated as CASSSTSGGAYEQYF.

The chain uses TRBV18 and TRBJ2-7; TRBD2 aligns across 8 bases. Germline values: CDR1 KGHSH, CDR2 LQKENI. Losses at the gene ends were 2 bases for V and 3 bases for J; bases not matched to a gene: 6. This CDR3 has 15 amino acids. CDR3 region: CASSPSNLAGYEQYF. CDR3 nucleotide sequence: TGTGCCAGCTCACCATCGAATCTAGCGGGCTACGAGCAGTACTTC.

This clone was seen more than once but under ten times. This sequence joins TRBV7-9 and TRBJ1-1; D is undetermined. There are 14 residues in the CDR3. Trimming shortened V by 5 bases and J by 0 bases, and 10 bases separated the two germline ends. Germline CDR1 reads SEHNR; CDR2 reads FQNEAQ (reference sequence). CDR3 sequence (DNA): TGTGCCAGCAGCCCTGGACTGATGAACACTGAAGCTTTCTTT. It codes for CASSPGLMNTEAFF.

The CDR3 nucleotides read TGTGCCAGCAGCTTAGGGGTGGGGGGTGTTGAAAAACTGTTTTTT. Protein sequence: CASSLGVGGVEKLFF. V gene TRBV7-9 combines with J gene TRBJ1-4, with D tentatively TRBD1 (5 bases). From germline, CDR1 is SEHNR and CDR2 FQNEAQ (reference sequence). The CDR3 has 15 amino acids. V gave up 1 base and J gave up 7 bases, with 13 bases separating them.

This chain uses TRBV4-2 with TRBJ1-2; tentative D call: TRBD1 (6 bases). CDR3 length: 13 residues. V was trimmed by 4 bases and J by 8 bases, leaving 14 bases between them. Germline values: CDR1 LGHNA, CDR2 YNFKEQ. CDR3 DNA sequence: TGTGCCAGCAGCCTTTCAGGGGAACGAGGCTACACCTTC. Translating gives CASSLSGERGYTF.

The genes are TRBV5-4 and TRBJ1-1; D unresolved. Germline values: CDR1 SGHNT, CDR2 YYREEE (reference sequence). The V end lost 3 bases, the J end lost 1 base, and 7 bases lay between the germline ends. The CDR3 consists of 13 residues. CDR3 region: CASSSLRNTEAFF. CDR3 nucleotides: TGTGCCAGCAGCTCCCTCAGGAACACTGAAGCTTTCTTT.

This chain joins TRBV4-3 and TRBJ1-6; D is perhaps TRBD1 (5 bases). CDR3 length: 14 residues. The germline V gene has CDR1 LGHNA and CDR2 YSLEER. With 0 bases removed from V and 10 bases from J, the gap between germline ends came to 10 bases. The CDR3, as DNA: TGCGCCAGCAGCCAAGATCCACAGGACTCACCCCTCCACTTT. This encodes CASSQDPQDSPLHF.

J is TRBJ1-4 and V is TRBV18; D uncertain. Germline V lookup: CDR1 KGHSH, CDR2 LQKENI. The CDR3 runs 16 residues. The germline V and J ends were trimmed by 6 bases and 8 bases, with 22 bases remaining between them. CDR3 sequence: CASSQSAGPIGEKLFF. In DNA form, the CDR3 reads TGTGCCAGCTCCCAGAGTGCGGGCCCGATAGGCGAAAAACTGTTTTTT.

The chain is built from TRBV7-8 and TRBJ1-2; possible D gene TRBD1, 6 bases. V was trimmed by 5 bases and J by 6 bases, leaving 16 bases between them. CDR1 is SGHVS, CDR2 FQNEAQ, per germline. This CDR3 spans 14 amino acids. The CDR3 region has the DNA TGTGCCAGCAGCCCCTGGACAGCTAATGATGGCTACACCTTC. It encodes CASSPWTANDGYTF. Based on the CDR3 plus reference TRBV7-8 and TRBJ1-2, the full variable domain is GAGVSQSPRYKVAKRGQDVALRCDPISGHVSLFWYQQALGQGPEFLTYFQNEAQLDKSGLPSDRFFAERPEGSVSTLKIQRTQQEDSAVYLCASSPWTANDGYTFGSGTRLTVV.

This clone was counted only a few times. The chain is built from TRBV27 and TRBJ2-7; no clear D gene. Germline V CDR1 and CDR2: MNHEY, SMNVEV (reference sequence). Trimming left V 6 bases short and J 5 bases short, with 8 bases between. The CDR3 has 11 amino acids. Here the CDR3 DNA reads TGTGCCAGCAGGTCTCTCCACGAGCAGTACTTC. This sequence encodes CASRSLHEQYF.

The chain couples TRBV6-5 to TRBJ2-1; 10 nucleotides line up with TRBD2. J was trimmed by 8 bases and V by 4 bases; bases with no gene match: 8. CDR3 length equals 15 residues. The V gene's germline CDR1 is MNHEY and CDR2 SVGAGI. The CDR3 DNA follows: TGTGCCAGCAGTTTCAGCGGGGGGGCCAGTGATGAGCAGTTCTTC. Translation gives CASSFSGGASDEQFF.

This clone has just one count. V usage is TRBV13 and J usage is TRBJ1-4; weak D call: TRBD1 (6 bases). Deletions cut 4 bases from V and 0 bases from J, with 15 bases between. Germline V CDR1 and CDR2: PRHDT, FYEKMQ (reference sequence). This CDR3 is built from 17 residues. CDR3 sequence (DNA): TGTGCCAGCAGCTCACAGGGACCTCTTGCAACTAATGAAAAACTGTTTTTT. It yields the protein CASSSQGPLATNEKLFF.

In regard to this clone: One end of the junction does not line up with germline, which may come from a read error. The CDR3 is CSSRNPGTSGDNEQFF. CDR3 in DNA: TGTTCCAGCAGGAACCCCGGGACTAGCGGAGACAATGAGCAGTTCTTC. This chain links TRBV7-9 with TRBJ2-1; 11 bases match TRBD2. CDR1 and CDR2 from the germline V gene are SEHNR and FQNEAQ (reference sequence). There are 16 residues in the CDR3.

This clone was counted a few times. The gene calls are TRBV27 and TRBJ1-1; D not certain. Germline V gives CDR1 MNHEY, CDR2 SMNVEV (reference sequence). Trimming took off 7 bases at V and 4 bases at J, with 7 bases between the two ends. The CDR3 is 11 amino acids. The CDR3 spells CASTSGTEAFF. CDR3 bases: TGTGCCAGCACCTCGGGCACTGAAGCTTTCTTT.

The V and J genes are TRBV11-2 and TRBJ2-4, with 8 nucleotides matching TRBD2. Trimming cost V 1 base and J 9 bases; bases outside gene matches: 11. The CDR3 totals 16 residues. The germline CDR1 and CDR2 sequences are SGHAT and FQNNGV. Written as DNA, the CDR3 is TGTGCCAGCAGCTTAGTGACCGGAGGACTAGCTACCATTCAGTACTTC. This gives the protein CASSLVTGGLATIQYF.